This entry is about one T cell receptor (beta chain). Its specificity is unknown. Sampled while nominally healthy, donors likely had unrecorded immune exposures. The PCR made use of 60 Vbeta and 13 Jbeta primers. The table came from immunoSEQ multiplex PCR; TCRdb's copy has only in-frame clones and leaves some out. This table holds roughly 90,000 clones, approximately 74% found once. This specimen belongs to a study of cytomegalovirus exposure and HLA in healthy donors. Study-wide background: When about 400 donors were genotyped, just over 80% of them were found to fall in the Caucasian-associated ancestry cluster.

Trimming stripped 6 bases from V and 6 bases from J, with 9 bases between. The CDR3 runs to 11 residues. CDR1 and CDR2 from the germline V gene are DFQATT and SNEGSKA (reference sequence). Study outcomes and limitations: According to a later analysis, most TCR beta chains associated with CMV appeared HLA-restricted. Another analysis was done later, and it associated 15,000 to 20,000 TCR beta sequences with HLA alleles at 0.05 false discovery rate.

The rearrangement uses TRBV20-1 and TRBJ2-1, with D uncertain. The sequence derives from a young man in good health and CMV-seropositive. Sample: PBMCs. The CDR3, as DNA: TGCAGTGCCGAGGTTATCAATGAGCAGTTCTTC. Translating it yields CSAEVINEQFF.